This T cell receptor beta chain was observed in a study of blood T cell repertoires in COVID-19 (TCRdb year 2020). About the investigation overall: Samples from collaborators originated in the United States, Italy and Spain and spanned both the acute and convalescent phases of COVID-19. The prospective study material was composed of cDNA or gDNA derived from T cells, B-cell-depleted T cells, or PBMCs. The dataset comprised deeply sampled blood TCRbeta repertoires from subjects exposed to, actively infected with, or recovered from COVID-19. The repertoires were released in a freely available public database intended as a resource for research on the immune response to SARS-CoV-2. The samples were drawn from two sources: the first 160 participants of the ongoing ImmuneRACE study, and 1,000 to 1,500 subjects contributed by 6 global collaborators. Nearly every sample came with metadata listing a de-identified subject ID, COVID-19 status, age in years and sex. Where HLA class I and class II types were available, the types were taken from metadata supplied by the sample provider, not from assay-based typing. Overall study results and their limits: The quantity of clinical and demographic metadata differed by source and by participant and was supplied without curation.

TCRbeta CDR3 regions were amplified from genomic DNA using the immunoSEQ Assay, a bias-controlled multiplex PCR. The authors' pipeline ran thus. Nucleated cell counts per sample were estimated from amplification of reference gene primers within the assay. To quantify the absolute abundance of each unique TCRbeta CDR3 rearrangement, sequence reads were collapsed and filtered. Productive Simpson clonality was computed per sample as the square root of Simpson's diversity index over productive rearrangements. Drawn from immuneACCESS, this table holds only the in-frame rearrangements with V and J called that TCRdb kept. Clones are partly lost; checked studies trace under half to an unresolved V gene and leave the rest unexplained. That table gives V, J and clone size, and the DNA gave D and trimming. The sample table holds 95,000 to 110,000 clones, of which roughly 91% were seen once. 5% to 6.5% of the sample is held by the ten biggest clonotypes.

This clone has a handful of counts. Its antigen remains unidentified. The junction does not match germline at one end; this may be a read error. Collaborating institutions collected whole blood in K2EDTA tubes following their own protocols. For TCRbeta analysis, collaborators shipped samples as frozen whole blood, isolated PBMCs, or DNA extracted from either of those sample types. What was sequenced was peripheral blood. This TCR derives from a human donor in a cohort sampled during active COVID-19.

The CDR3 loop reads CASSPRNPGGSIDTQYF. The nucleotides read TGTGCCAGCAGCCCTCGTAATCCGGGAGGGAGCATAGATACGCAGTATTTT. The sequence links TRBV4-2 to TRBJ2-3; TRBD2 aligns with 8 central bases. Inclusive of the bounding cysteine and phenylalanine, the CDR3 is 17 residues long. Here the CDR3 DNA is all that survives: 51 bases in frame from base 1. The germline V gene provides CDR1 LGHNA and CDR2 YNFKEQ.